One sample yielded the 29 T cell receptor beta chains listed below, sequenced in a study of T cell responses to AZD1222 COVID-19 vaccine. The repertoire was sequenced with immunoSEQ multiplex PCR; TCRdb's copy has only in-frame clones and lacks some. The sample lists some 150,000 clones, 85% to 95% occurring once. Source: peripheral blood, taken on day 0 of AZD1222 vaccination. The receptors shown here come from an adult in good health.

The rearrangement joins TRBV6-6 to TRBJ2-7; D may correspond to TRBD1 or TRBD2 (5 bases each). Germline V gene lookup returns CDR1 MNHNY and CDR2 SVGAGI (reference sequence). With 3 bases removed from V and 0 bases from J, the gap between germline ends came to 15 bases. The CDR3 contains 16 residues. In nucleotides, the CDR3 is TGTGCCAGCAGTTATTCGTTACCCGGGACCTCCTACGAGCAGTACTTC. Protein: CASSYSLPGTSYEQYF.

V gene TRBV5-1 combines with J gene TRBJ1-6; unclear D gene. This CDR3 is built from 13 residues. Germline assignment: CDR1 SGHRS and CDR2 YFSETQ. V dropped 5 bases and J dropped 0 bases, with 3 bases sitting between them. CDR3 in amino acids: CASRSSYNSPLHF. For the CDR3, the DNA is TGCGCCAGCAGGAGCTCCTATAATTCACCCCTCCACTTT.

The chain combines TRBV25-1 with TRBJ2-7; the D gene could be TRBD1 or TRBD2 (5 bases each). CDR3 length: 15 residues. Trimming removed 5 bases from V and 0 bases from J, with 14 bases in between. Germline assignment: CDR1 MGHDK and CDR2 SYGVNS. This chain's CDR3 is CASSHGTLASYEQYF. The DNA for the CDR3 is TGTGCCAGCAGTCACGGGACCCTAGCCTCCTACGAGCAGTACTTC.

The chain joins TRBV30 to TRBJ1-2, with no clear D. This CDR3 is built from 11 residues. Trimming took 0 bases from V and 13 from J, leaving 12 bases between them. Germline V CDR1 and CDR2: GTSNPN, SVGIG (reference sequence). CDR3 region: CAWSVELFLTF. CDR3 bases: TGTGCCTGGAGTGTTGAACTCTTTCTCACCTTC.

CDR3 in amino acids: CASSYSNQPQHF. For the CDR3, the DNA is TGTGCCAGCAGCTATAGTAATCAGCCCCAGCATTTT. The chain joins TRBV7-2 to TRBJ1-5; no firm D call. Germline CDR1 is SGHTA and CDR2 is FQGNSA. The CDR3 runs to 12 residues. Trimming took 4 bases from V and 4 from J, leaving 5 bases between them.

The rearrangement uses TRBV11-2 and TRBJ1-2; no definite D call. The V gene's germline CDR1 is SGHAT and CDR2 FQNNGV. CDR3 length: 12 residues. Trimming shortened V by 5 bases and J by 4 bases, and 8 bases separated the two germline ends. Here the CDR3 reads CASSTDGYGYTF. The CDR3, as DNA: TGTGCCAGCAGCACGGACGGCTATGGCTACACCTTC. The full variable domain, rest sourced from reference TRBV11-2 and TRBJ1-2, is EAGVAQSPRYKIIEKRQSVAFWCNPISGHATLYWYQQILGQGPKLLIQFQNNGVVDDSQLPKDRFSAERLKGVDSTLKIQPAKLEDSAVYLCASSTDGYGYTFGSGTRLTVV.

On this clone: This specimen includes other DNA sequences encoding the same CDR3. The rearrangement links TRBV11-2 to TRBJ2-5, with 9 bases aligning to TRBD1. The CDR3 consists of 14 residues. Trimming took 3 bases from V and 4 from J; bases not matched to a gene: 3. The germline V gene has CDR1 SGHAT and CDR2 FQNNGV. Here the CDR3 reads CASSLSTGGETQYF. CDR3 sequence (DNA): TGTGCCAGCAGCTTGTCGACAGGGGGAGAGACCCAGTACTTC.

The chain has TRBV21-1 and TRBJ2-7. TRBV21-1 is a pseudogene. The CDR3 extends over 13 amino acids. CDR3 in DNA: TGTGCCAGCAGCAAAGAGGCGAATCTCGAGCAGTACTTC. It specifies CASSKEANLEQYF.

The chain joins TRBV28 to TRBJ1-2, with D perhaps matching TRBD1 (6 bases). Trimming shortened V by 6 bases and J by 5 bases, and 28 bases separated the two germline ends. Germline loops: CDR1 MDHEN, CDR2 SYDVKM. The CDR3 is made up of 18 amino acids. CDR3 bases: TGTGCCAGCAGCGAATCGGGGGGGGCCCTATTTCTGGCTTATGGCTACACCTTC. Protein product: CASSESGGALFLAYGYTF.

The genes are TRBV28 and TRBJ1-1; TRBD1 matches 7 bases. V shed 6 bases, J shed 4 bases, and the junction held 8 bases outside the gene matches. Germline V gene data show CDR1 as MDHEN and CDR2 as SYDVKM. The CDR3 length is 14 residues. The CDR3 DNA reads as TGTGCCAGCAGACTACAGGGGCTGGGCACTGAAGCTTTCTTT. Protein product: CASRLQGLGTEAFF.

The chain combines TRBV6-1 with TRBJ2-5; TRBD2 aligns across 8 bases. Trimming removed 2 bases from V and 1 base from J; junction bases left unmatched: 6. Per germline, CDR1 MNHNS and CDR2 SASEGT. The CDR3 has 16 amino acids. For the CDR3, the DNA is TGTGCCAGCAGTGAAAGGTCTAGCGGGCGCCAAGAGACCCAGTACTTC. Translating gives CASSERSSGRQETQYF.

The chain joins TRBV6-5 to TRBJ1-6; TRBD1 might be the D (6 bases). Germline CDR1 is MNHEY and CDR2 is SVGAGI. Trimming shortened V by 0 bases and J by 10 bases, and 13 bases separated the two germline ends. This CDR3 spans 15 amino acids. The CDR3 DNA follows: TGTGCCAGCAGTTACTCGAACAGGGCAGTCTCACCCCTCCACTTT. This gives the protein CASSYSNRAVSPLHF.

The chain carries TRBV4-1 and TRBJ2-1; D is possibly TRBD1 (6 bases). Germline CDR1 and CDR2: MGHRA and YSYEKL. The CDR3 loop spans 15 amino acids. V was trimmed by 0 bases and J by 7 bases, leaving 13 bases between them. The CDR3 loop reads CASSQDLGHWNEQFF. The CDR3 coding sequence is TGCGCCAGCAGCCAAGATCTGGGACACTGGAATGAGCAGTTCTTC.

The chain joins TRBV5-4 to TRBJ2-7; 9 positions agree with TRBD1. The ends lost 4 bases at V and 5 bases at J; junction bases unmatched: 7. CDR1 is SGHNT and CDR2 is YYREEE in the germline V gene (reference sequence). This CDR3 is built from 14 residues. The CDR3 spells CASSTQTGGHEQYF. CDR3 DNA: TGTGCCAGCAGCACCCAGACAGGGGGACACGAGCAGTACTTC.

This rearrangement joins TRBV19 to TRBJ1-4, with TRBD1 identical over 7 bases. In germline, CDR1 is LNHDA, CDR2 SQIVND (reference sequence). The V gene end was trimmed by 7 bases and the J gene end by 4 bases; junction bases not matched to a gene: 9. The CDR3 is made up of 15 amino acids. The CDR3 DNA reads as TGTGCCAGTACTTCGTTTAACAGGGGTAATGAAAAACTGTTTTTT. This codes for CASTSFNRGNEKLFF.

The V gene is TRBV12-3 or TRBV12-4, the J gene TRBJ2-7, with D uncertain. The V and J ends lost 4 bases and 2 bases respectively, with 6 bases between them. CDR3 length: 12 residues. CDR3 sequence reads: CASSSRAYEQYF. The CDR3, as DNA: TGTGCCAGCAGTTCGCGAGCCTACGAGCAGTACTTC.

This sequence joins TRBV18 and TRBJ2-7; D is unclear. Germline loops: CDR1 KGHSH, CDR2 LQKENI. Trimming took 1 base from V and 0 from J, leaving 7 bases between them. The CDR3 is made up of 14 amino acids. The CDR3 DNA reads as TGTGCCAGCTCACCACAACAGAGCTCCTACGAGCAGTACTTC. It specifies CASSPQQSSYEQYF.

Here the CDR3 reads CATSDGAGYHNEQFF. For the CDR3, the DNA is TGTGCCACCAGTGATGGGGCAGGGTACCACAATGAGCAGTTCTTC. The chain is built from TRBV24-1 and TRBJ2-1; the D gene is possibly TRBD1 (5 bases). Germline V lookup: CDR1 KGHDR, CDR2 SFDVKD. Trimming shortened V by 3 bases and J by 5 bases, and 13 bases separated the two germline ends. CDR3 length: 15 residues.

The chain joins TRBV4-1 to TRBJ2-7; tentative D call: TRBD1 (6 bases). The V gene's germline CDR1 is MGHRA and CDR2 YSYEKL. The CDR3 totals 13 residues. The V gene lost 4 bases and the J gene lost 5 bases, with 12 bases spanning the gap. The CDR3 protein is CASSRTERDEQYF. The CDR3 DNA sequence: TGCGCCAGCAGCCGGACAGAGAGGGACGAGCAGTACTTC.

This clone was observed a handful of times. The rearrangement links TRBV7-3 to TRBJ2-1; D is possibly TRBD2 (6 bases). The CDR3 has 14 residues. Germline assignment: CDR1 SGHTA and CDR2 FQGTGA. With 2 bases removed from V and 5 bases from J, the gap between germline ends came to 10 bases. In DNA form, the CDR3 reads TGTGCCAGCAGCTTAGCGGGAAGGAACAATGAGCAGTTCTTC. Translated, it gives CASSLAGRNNEQFF.

The chain has TRBV6-5 and TRBJ1-1; D unclear. The CDR3 is 13 amino acids. CDR1 MNHEY and CDR2 SVGAGI come from the germline V gene. Trimming took off 7 bases at V and 1 base at J, with 10 bases between the two ends. CDR3 region: CASKYGENTEAFF. The CDR3 DNA reads as TGTGCCAGCAAATACGGAGAGAACACTGAAGCTTTCTTT.

Concerning this clone: The same CDR3 also results from other DNA sequences found in this sample. This chain links TRBV27 with TRBJ2-7, with a possible D match to TRBD1 (6 bases). The CDR3 sequence is 14 residues long. The germline V gene encodes CDR1 MNHEY and CDR2 SMNVEV (reference sequence). Trimming shortened V by 6 bases and J by 0 bases, and 12 bases separated the two germline ends. The CDR3 sequence is CASSRDRNSYEQYF. Here the CDR3 DNA reads TGTGCCAGCAGCCGTGACAGGAACTCCTACGAGCAGTACTTC.

This clone was seen only once. The chain joins TRBV7-9 to TRBJ1-4; TRBD1 matches at 9 bases. The CDR3 consists of 16 residues. After removal of 4 bases from V and 4 bases from J, the junction contained 7 bases not matched to a gene. Germline loops: CDR1 SEHNR, CDR2 FQNEAQ (reference sequence). CDR3 DNA: TGTGCCAGCAGCTCCCGGACAGGGGTTGATAATGAAAAACTGTTTTTT. Its translation: CASSSRTGVDNEKLFF.

This clone was detected a few times. This chain uses TRBV21-1 with TRBJ2-7. TRBV21-1 is deemed a pseudogene. The CDR3 has 16 residues. In DNA, the CDR3 is TGTGCCAGCAGTAAAAAGGAAGATACGACCGACTACGAGCAGTACTTC. Translation: CASSKKEDTTDYEQYF.

The chain has TRBV5-1 and TRBJ1-2, with TRBD1 as a possible D gene (5 bases). The CDR3 sequence is 13 residues long. Per the germline V gene, CDR1 is SGHRS and CDR2 is YFSETQ. The ends were cut back, 7 bases at V and 3 bases at J, with 13 bases in the middle. This chain's CDR3 is CASRVGVDYGYTF. The CDR3, as DNA: TGCGCCAGCCGGGTAGGGGTGGACTATGGCTACACCTTC.

The V and J genes are TRBV12-3 or TRBV12-4 and TRBJ1-2, with D possibly being TRBD1 (5 bases). Trimming took off 3 bases at V and 6 bases at J, with 11 bases between the two ends. This CDR3 has 13 residues. The CDR3 loop is CASSFDRGDGYTF. DNA of the CDR3: TGTGCCAGCAGTTTTGATAGGGGAGATGGCTACACCTTC.

The chain joins TRBV30 to TRBJ2-1; TRBD2 agrees at 10 bases. There are 15 residues in the CDR3. Germline CDR1 and CDR2: GTSNPN and SVGIG (reference sequence). The trim removed 1 base at V and 6 bases at J, leaving 6 bases unmatched. This chain's CDR3 is CAWSGSGTSVNEQFF. The CDR3 DNA sequence: TGTGCCTGGAGTGGTTCCGGGACTAGCGTCAATGAGCAGTTCTTC.

The gene calls are TRBV6-5 and TRBJ1-5; the D is unclear. Germline V gene sequence: CDR1 MNHEY, CDR2 SVGAGI. V lost 3 bases, J lost 1 base, and 10 bases lay in between. The CDR3 is made up of 15 amino acids. The CDR3 DNA follows: TGTGCCAGCAGTTATTCGGGGAAGAGCAATCAGCCCCAGCATTTT. Amino acid sequence: CASSYSGKSNQPQHF.

J is TRBJ1-6 and V is TRBV5-5; weak D call: TRBD1 (5 bases). The V and J ends lost 0 bases and 5 bases respectively, with 9 bases between them. The CDR3 consists of 15 residues. The germline V gene has CDR1 SGHKS and CDR2 YYEKEE (reference sequence). CDR3 protein: CASSLVGGDNSPLHF. For the CDR3, the DNA is TGTGCCAGCAGCTTGGTAGGAGGGGATAATTCACCCCTCCACTTT.